This T cell receptor beta chain was sequenced for a study of blood T cell repertoires in COVID-19. Losses at the gene ends were 7 bases for V and 6 bases for J; bases not matched to a gene: 9. This CDR3 spans 14 amino acids. Germline CDR1 is SGHKS and CDR2 is YYEKEE (reference sequence). Assay used: immunoSEQ multiplex PCR; TCRdb lists only in-frame clones, some missing. The sample contains over 85,000 clones, over 85% of which appear only once. This clonotype was sampled from a woman between 50 and 59 years old with COVID-19, enrolled during active disease. The chain is built from TRBV5-5 and TRBJ2-1, with 8 bases identical to TRBD2. The specimen was peripheral blood. In nucleotides, the CDR3 is TGTGCCAGCGGGGGATACGGGACTAGCAATGAGCAGTTCTTC. It is translated as CASGGYGTSNEQFF.